This T cell receptor (beta chain) is drawn from a study of control samples from healthy donors and cancer patients. In germline, CDR1 is SNHLY, CDR2 FYNNEI. Trimming removed 6 bases at V and 13 bases at J, with 19 bases between. The CDR3 is made up of 14 amino acids. The method was immunoSEQ multiplex PCR; TCRdb's version includes in-frame clones alone and lacks a portion of them. There are under 100,000 clones in the sample; about 88% occur only once, and roughly 9.7% lies in the top ten. The sample comprised PBMCs. This TCR was sampled from a woman aged 45-65 years with colorectal cancer. The chain has TRBV2 and TRBJ1-6, with a possible D match to TRBD1 (6 bases). In DNA, the CDR3 is TGTGCCAGCAGAGAGGACAGCTGGGGATTTCCCCTCCACTTT. It encodes CASREDSWGFPLHF.